Detailed here is one T cell receptor (beta chain). Its antigen is not identified. The data derive from a study of T cell responses to AZD1222 COVID-19 vaccine. General observations from the study: Spike-specific TCR depth and breadth grew after two AZD1222 doses. Close to half of spike-specific TCRs reportedly recognize unmutated variant regions. Among vaccine-associated CD4 TCRs, coverage spanned spike, with dominance at 160-218 and 743-854.

V lost 7 bases, J lost 5 bases, and 4 bases stayed unmatched. The germline V gene encodes CDR1 ENHRY and CDR2 SYGVKD. The CDR3 totals 15 residues. Data came from immunoSEQ multiplex PCR; TCRdb stores just in-frame clones and leaves some out. The sample has more than 90,000 clones, 70% to 85% seen once; the top ten hold 14%. This clonotype originated in an adult who received the AZD1222 COVID-19 vaccine. V gene TRBV10-3 combines with J gene TRBJ2-1; 14 bases map to TRBD2. The sequencing here drew on peripheral blood, taken 28 days after the second AZD1222 dose. In nucleotides, the CDR3 is TGTGCCATCAAAGGGACTAGCGGGGGAAACAATGAGCAGTTCTTC. Translated, it gives CAIKGTSGGNNEQFF.